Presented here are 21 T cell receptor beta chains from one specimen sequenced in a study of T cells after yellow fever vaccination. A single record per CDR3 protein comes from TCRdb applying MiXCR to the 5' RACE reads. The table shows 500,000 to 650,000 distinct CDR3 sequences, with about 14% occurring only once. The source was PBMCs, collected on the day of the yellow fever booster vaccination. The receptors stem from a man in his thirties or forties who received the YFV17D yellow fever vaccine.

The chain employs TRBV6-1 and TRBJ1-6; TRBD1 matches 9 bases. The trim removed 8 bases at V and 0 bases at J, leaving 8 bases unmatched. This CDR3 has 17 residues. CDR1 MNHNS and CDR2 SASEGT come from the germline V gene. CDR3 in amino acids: CASRDRVSSSYNSPLHF. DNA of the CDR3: TGTGCCAGCCGGGACAGGGTCTCGAGCTCCTATAATTCACCCCTCCACTTT.

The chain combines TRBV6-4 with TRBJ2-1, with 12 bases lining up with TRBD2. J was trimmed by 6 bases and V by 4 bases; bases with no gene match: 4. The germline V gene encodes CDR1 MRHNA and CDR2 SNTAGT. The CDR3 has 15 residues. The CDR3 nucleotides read TGTGCCAGCAGTGGACTAGCGGGAGTGGGCAATGAGCAGTTCTTC. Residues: CASSGLAGVGNEQFF.

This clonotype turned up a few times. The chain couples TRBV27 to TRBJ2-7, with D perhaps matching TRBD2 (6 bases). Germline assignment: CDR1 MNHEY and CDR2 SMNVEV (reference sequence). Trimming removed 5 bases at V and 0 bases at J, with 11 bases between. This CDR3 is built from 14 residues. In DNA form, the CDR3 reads TGTGCCAGCAGTCCCGGGGGTCCCTCCTACGAGCAGTACTTC. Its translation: CASSPGGPSYEQYF.

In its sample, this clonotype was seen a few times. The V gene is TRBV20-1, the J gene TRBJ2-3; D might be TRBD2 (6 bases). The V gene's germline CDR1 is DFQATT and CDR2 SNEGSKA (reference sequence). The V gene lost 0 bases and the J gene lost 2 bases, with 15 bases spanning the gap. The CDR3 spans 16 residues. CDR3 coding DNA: TGCAGTGCTAGAGATAGCCCGGGAGCGAACACAGATACGCAGTATTTT. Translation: CSARDSPGANTDTQYF.

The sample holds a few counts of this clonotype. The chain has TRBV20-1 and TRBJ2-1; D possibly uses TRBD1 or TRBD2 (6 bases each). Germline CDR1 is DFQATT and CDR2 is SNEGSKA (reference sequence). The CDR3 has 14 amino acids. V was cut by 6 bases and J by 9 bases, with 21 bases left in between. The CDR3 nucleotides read TGCAGTGCAGCTGGGGGGCCTACCCCCCGTGAGCAGTTCTTC. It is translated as CSAAGGPTPREQFF.

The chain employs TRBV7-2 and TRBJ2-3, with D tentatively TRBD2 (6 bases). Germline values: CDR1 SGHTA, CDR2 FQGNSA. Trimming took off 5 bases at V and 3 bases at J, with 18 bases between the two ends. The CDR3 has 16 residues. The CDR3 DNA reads TGTGCCAGCAGCCACGGAGCGCTAGCGCGAACAGATACGCAGTATTTT. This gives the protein CASSHGALARTDTQYF.

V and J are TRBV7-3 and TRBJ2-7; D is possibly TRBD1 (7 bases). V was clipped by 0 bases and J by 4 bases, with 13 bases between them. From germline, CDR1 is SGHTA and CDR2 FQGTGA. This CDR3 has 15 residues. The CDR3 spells CASSLTGPGGYEQYF. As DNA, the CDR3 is TGTGCCAGCAGCTTAACAGGTCCAGGGGGGTACGAGCAGTACTTC.

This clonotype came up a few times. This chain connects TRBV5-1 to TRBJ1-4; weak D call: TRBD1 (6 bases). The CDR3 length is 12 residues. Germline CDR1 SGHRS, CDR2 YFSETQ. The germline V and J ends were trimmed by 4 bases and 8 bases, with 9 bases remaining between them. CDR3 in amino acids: CASSVQGEKLFF. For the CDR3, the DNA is TGCGCCAGCAGCGTACAGGGCGAAAAACTGTTTTTT. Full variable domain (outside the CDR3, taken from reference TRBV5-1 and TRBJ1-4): KAGVTQTPRYLIKTRGQQVTLSCSPISGHRSVSWYQQTPGQGLQFLFEYFSETQRNKGNFPGRFSGRQFSNSRSEMNVSTLELGDSALYLCASSVQGEKLFFGSGTQLSVL.

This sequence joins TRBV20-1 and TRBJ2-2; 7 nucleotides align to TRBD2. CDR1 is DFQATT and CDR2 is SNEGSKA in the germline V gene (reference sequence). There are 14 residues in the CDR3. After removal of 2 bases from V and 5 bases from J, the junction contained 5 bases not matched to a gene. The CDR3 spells CSARRLAGTGELFF. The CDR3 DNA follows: TGCAGTGCTAGAAGACTAGCAGGGACCGGGGAGCTGTTTTTT.

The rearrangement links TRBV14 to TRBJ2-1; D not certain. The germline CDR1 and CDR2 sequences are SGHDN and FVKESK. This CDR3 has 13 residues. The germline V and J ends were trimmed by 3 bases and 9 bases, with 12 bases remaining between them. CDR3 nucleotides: TGTGCCAGCAGCCAGGCTTTAGCTGGTGAGCAGTTCTTC. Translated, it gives CASSQALAGEQFF. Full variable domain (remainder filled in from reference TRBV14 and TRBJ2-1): EAGVTQFPSHSVIEKGQTVTLRCDPISGHDNLYWYRRVMGKEIKFLLHFVKESKQDESGMPNNRFLAERTGGTYSTLKVQPAELEDSGVYFCASSQALAGEQFFGPGTRLTVL.

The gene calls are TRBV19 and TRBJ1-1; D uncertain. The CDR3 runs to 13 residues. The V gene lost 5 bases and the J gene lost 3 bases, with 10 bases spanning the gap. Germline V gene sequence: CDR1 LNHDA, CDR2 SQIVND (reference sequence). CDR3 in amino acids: CASSLNRDTEAFF. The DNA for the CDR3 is TGTGCCAGTAGTCTAAACAGAGACACTGAAGCTTTCTTT.

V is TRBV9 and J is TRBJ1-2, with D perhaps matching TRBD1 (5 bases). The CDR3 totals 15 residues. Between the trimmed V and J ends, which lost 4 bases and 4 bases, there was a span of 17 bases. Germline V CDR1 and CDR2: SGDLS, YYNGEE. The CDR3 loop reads CASSYLAGKTYGYTF. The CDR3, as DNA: TGTGCCAGCAGCTACTTGGCAGGGAAGACCTATGGCTACACCTTC.

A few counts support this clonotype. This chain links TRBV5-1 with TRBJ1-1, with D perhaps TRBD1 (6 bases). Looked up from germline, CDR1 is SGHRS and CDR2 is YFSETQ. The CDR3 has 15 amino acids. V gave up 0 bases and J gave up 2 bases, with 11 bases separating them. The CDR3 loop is CASSLVPGTNTEAFF. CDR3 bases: TGCGCCAGCAGCTTGGTACCGGGGACAAACACTGAAGCTTTCTTT. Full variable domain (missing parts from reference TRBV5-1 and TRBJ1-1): KAGVTQTPRYLIKTRGQQVTLSCSPISGHRSVSWYQQTPGQGLQFLFEYFSETQRNKGNFPGRFSGRQFSNSRSEMNVSTLELGDSALYLCASSLVPGTNTEAFFGQGTRLTVV.

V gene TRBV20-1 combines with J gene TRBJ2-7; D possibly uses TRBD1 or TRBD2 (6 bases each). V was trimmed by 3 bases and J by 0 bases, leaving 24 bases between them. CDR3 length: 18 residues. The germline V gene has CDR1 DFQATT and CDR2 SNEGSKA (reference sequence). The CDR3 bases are TGCAGTGCTAGCCCCTTGGGGACCCGCGAGGGGGGCTCCTACGAGCAGTACTTC. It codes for CSASPLGTREGGSYEQYF.

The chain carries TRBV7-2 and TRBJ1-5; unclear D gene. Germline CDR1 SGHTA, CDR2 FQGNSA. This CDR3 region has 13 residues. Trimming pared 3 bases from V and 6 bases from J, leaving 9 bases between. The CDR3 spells CASSFDGRQPQHF. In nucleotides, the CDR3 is TGTGCCAGCAGCTTCGATGGGCGTCAGCCCCAGCATTTT.

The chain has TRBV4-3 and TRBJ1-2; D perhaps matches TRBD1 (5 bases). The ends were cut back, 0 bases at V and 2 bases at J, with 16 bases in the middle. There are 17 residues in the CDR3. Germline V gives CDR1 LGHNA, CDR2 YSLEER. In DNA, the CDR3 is TGCGCCAGCAGCCAAGATCCAGGGTTCACATCCAACTATGGCTACACCTTC. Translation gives CASSQDPGFTSNYGYTF.

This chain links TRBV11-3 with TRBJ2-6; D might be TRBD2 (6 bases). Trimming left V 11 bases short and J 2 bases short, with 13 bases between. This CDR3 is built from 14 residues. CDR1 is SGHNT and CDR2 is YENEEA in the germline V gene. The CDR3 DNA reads TGTGCCCTCGAGCGGAGGGCTGGGGCCAACGTCCTGACTTTC. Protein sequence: CALERRAGANVLTF.

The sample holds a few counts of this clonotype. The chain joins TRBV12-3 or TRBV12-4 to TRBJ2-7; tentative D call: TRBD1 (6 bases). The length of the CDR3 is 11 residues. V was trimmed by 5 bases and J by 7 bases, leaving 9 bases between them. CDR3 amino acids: CASSRGKEQYF. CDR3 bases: TGTGCCAGCAGTAGGGGGAAAGAGCAGTACTTC.

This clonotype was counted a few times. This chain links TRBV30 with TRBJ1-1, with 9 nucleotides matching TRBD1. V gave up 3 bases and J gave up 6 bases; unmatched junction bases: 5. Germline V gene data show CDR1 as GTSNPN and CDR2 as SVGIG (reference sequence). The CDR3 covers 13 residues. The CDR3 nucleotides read TGTGCCTGGAGCCGGGACAGGGCCTCTGAAGCTTTCTTT. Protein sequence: CAWSRDRASEAFF. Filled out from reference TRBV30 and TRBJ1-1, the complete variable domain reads SQTIHQWPATLVQPVGSPLSLECTVEGTSNPNLYWYRQAAGRGLQLLFYSVGIGQISSEVPQNLSASRPQDRQFILSSKKLLLSDSGFYLCAWSRDRASEAFFGQGTRLTVV.

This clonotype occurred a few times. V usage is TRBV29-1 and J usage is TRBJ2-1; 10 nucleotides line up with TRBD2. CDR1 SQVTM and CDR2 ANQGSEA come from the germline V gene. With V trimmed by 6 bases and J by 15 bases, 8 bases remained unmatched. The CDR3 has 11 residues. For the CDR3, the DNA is TGCAGCGTGGAACCTAGCGGGAGACTGTTCTTC. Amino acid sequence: CSVEPSGRLFF.

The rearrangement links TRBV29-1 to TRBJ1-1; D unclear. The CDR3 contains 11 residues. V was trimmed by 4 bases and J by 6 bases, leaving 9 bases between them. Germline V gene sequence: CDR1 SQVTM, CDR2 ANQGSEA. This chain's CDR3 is CSVVAAPEAFF. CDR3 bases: TGCAGCGTTGTGGCAGCCCCTGAAGCTTTCTTT.